This passage covers 13 T cell receptor beta chains from one sample sequenced in a study of cytomegalovirus exposure and HLA in healthy donors. A multiplex PCR was run with 60 Vbeta primers and 13 Jbeta primers. Assay used: immunoSEQ multiplex PCR; TCRdb lists only in-frame clones, some missing. Among more than 95,000 clones listed, more than 75% were seen once. The sequencing sample was made of PBMCs. These receptors all come from a man in his forties in good health and CMV-seronegative.

The rearrangement joins TRBV30 to TRBJ2-5; 7 bases align to TRBD1. CDR1 is GTSNPN and CDR2 is SVGIG in the germline V gene (reference sequence). V gave up 1 base and J gave up 0 bases; unmatched junction bases: 8. The CDR3 is made up of 16 amino acids. The chain's CDR3 is CAWSGTGEGYQETQYF. As DNA, the CDR3 is TGTGCCTGGAGTGGTACAGGGGAAGGATACCAAGAGACCCAGTACTTC.

This clone was seen more than once but under ten times. The rearrangement uses TRBV7-2 and TRBJ1-1; tentatively, D is TRBD1 (6 bases). CDR1 SGHTA and CDR2 FQGNSA come from the germline V gene. The CDR3 has 13 amino acids. Trimming took off 4 bases at V and 6 bases at J, with 12 bases between the two ends. The CDR3 region is CASSYNRAAEAFF. The CDR3 region has the DNA TGTGCCAGCAGCTACAACAGGGCCGCTGAAGCTTTCTTT.

The genes are TRBV27 and TRBJ2-7; D may be TRBD1 (5 bases). Trimming stripped 9 bases from V and 3 bases from J, with 12 bases between. CDR3 length equals 12 residues. Germline lookup yields CDR1 MNHEY and CDR2 SMNVEV (reference sequence). The CDR3 reads CASIITGYEQYF. CDR3 sequence (DNA): TGTGCCAGTATCATAACAGGCTACGAGCAGTACTTC.

A few counts support this clone. The V and J genes are TRBV5-6 and TRBJ2-2, with 9 bases aligning to TRBD1. This CDR3 is 15 amino acids long. V lost 3 bases to trimming and J lost 6 bases; unmatched junction nucleotides: 6. The germline CDR1 and CDR2 sequences are SGHDT and YYEEEE. The CDR3 loop is CASSSGTGPAGELFF. DNA for the CDR3: TGTGCCAGCAGCTCCGGGACAGGGCCCGCCGGGGAGCTGTTTTTT.

The CDR3 is CASSPRGGYTF. The CDR3 bases are TGTGCCAGCAGTCCAAGGGGTGGCTACACCTTC. This chain links TRBV11-3 with TRBJ1-2; possible D gene TRBD1, 5 bases. Between the trimmed V and J ends, which lost 6 bases and 7 bases, there was a span of 9 bases. Germline CDR1 reads SGHNT; CDR2 reads YENEEA. The CDR3 contains 11 residues.

The rearrangement links TRBV5-1 to TRBJ1-2; D perhaps matches TRBD1 (5 bases). Germline lookup yields CDR1 SGHRS and CDR2 YFSETQ. The CDR3 length is 14 residues. The V gene lost 4 bases and the J gene lost 7 bases, with 17 bases spanning the gap. CDR3 residues: CASSPSVGAIGYTF. CDR3 in DNA: TGCGCCAGCAGCCCGAGTGTTGGGGCAATTGGCTACACCTTC. The entire variable domain, with the rest obtained from reference TRBV5-1 and TRBJ1-2, is as follows: KAGVTQTPRYLIKTRGQQVTLSCSPISGHRSVSWYQQTPGQGLQFLFEYFSETQRNKGNFPGRFSGRQFSNSRSEMNVSTLELGDSALYLCASSPSVGAIGYTFGSGTRLTVV.

The CDR3 loop reads CASSVVEGGSYNEQFF. As DNA, the CDR3 is TGTGCCAGCAGCGTAGTAGAAGGAGGCTCCTACAATGAGCAGTTCTTC. The chain is built from TRBV9 and TRBJ2-1; D may be TRBD2 (5 bases). Trimming pared 0 bases from V and 0 bases from J, leaving 10 bases between. The CDR3 has 16 amino acids. Germline CDR1 reads SGDLS; CDR2 reads YYNGEE.

The rearrangement uses TRBV6-6 and TRBJ1-5, with D possibly matching TRBD1 (5 bases). CDR3 length: 14 amino acids. Per germline, CDR1 MNHNY and CDR2 SVGAGI (reference sequence). Trimming removed 6 bases from V and 6 bases from J, with 15 bases in between. This CDR3 is CASRPGGGGQPQHF. CDR3 nucleotide sequence: TGTGCCAGCAGGCCTGGCGGGGGAGGTCAGCCCCAGCATTTT.

Here the CDR3 DNA reads TGTGCCAGCACCCTTCACTCGCCCAATGAGCAGTTCTTC. As protein: CASTLHSPNEQFF. This rearrangement joins TRBV28 to TRBJ2-1; D unresolved. Germline assignment: CDR1 MDHEN and CDR2 SYDVKM. The CDR3 length is 13 residues. The V end lost 7 bases, the J end lost 6 bases, and 13 bases lay between the germline ends.

The rearrangement joins TRBV28 to TRBJ2-1; 9 bases fit TRBD1. The ends lost 5 bases at V and 3 bases at J; junction bases unmatched: 5. Germline lookup yields CDR1 MDHEN and CDR2 SYDVKM. This CDR3 is 15 amino acids long. This chain's CDR3 is CASSPPGQGYNEQFF. The CDR3 DNA sequence: TGTGCCAGCAGTCCGCCGGGACAGGGCTACAATGAGCAGTTCTTC.

The gene calls are TRBV5-6 and TRBJ2-5, with 9 nucleotides matching TRBD1. J lost 1 base, V lost 2 bases, and 3 bases had no gene match. CDR3 length: 15 residues. The germline CDR1 and CDR2 sequences are SGHDT and YYEEEE. CDR3 coding DNA: TGTGCCAGCAGCTTCGGGACAGGGATCCAAGAGACCCAGTACTTC. It specifies CASSFGTGIQETQYF.

The chain uses TRBV5-4 and TRBJ2-5, with TRBD1 matching 8 bases. V gave up 3 bases and J gave up 1 base; unmatched junction bases: 5. Germline lookup yields CDR1 SGHNT and CDR2 YYREEE (reference sequence). The CDR3 extends over 15 amino acids. As DNA, the CDR3 is TGTGCCAGCAGCTCACCAGGACAGGGCCAAGAGACCCAGTACTTC. Translating gives CASSSPGQGQETQYF.

V is TRBV6-1 and J is TRBJ2-2, with 11 nucleotides matching TRBD2. CDR1 and CDR2 from the germline V gene are MNHNS and SASEGT. J lost 0 bases, V lost 4 bases, and 7 bases had no gene match. This CDR3 is 18 amino acids long. The CDR3 DNA is TGTGCCAGCAGTGGGCGACTAGCGGGACCGGCGAACACCGGGGAGCTGTTTTTT. The encoded protein is CASSGRLAGPANTGELFF.